This T cell receptor beta chain was identified in a study of cytomegalovirus exposure and HLA in healthy donors listed by TCRdb under 2017. As for the study more broadly: An earlier analysis of approximately 640 of the donors reported roughly 300 Gb of sequence data and around 120 million unique TCR beta sequences from 150 million to 200 million T cells. Because of strong linkage in the cohort, roughly five DR-DQ haplotypes were treated as single units for association and clustering. In an earlier analysis of a few hundred of the donors, high-throughput TCR beta sequencing was used to judge whether each TCR beta V gene segment behaved as functional or pseudogenic. All discovery cohort repertoires had been generated on a single sequencing platform. Donor age, sex, ethnicity and CMV serostatus were compiled together with the repertoire data. Class I and class II HLA loci were covered by the typing at four-digit resolution. An early release that covered some 630 HLA-typed donors contained about 300 gigabases of sequencing data and tens of millions of unique TCR sequences. Rather than using new phenotypic data, the later analysis identified candidate immune exposures from TCR beta sequences and from how often those sequences occurred across donors. The study aimed to test whether cataloging public T cell receptors could reveal signatures of past pathogen exposure. Besides the first cohort of 550 to 750 subjects, a separate validation cohort made up of some 110 different subjects was used. The study profiled the T cell repertoires of about 720 subjects by immunosequencing and related them to cytomegalovirus serostatus. The number of donors typed differed by locus, with roughly 629-640 for A, B, C, DRB1 and DQB1, roughly 520 for DQA1, approximately 580 for DPA1, and under 490 for DPB1. Of the approximately 400 genotyped donors, over 65% fell in the genetic ancestry cluster associated with self-reported Caucasian donors. On average, around 230,000 unique TCR beta nucleotide sequences were sequenced per donor among roughly 430 genotyped donors of the cohort, with roughly a sixth of those sequences being non-productive. To predict cytomegalovirus infection status, the study brought together high-throughput TCR immunosequencing, statistical association of individual TCRs with disease status, and machine learning. To study patterns of TCR occurrence, a later analysis re-analyzed previously published TCR beta repertoires from just over 650 donors and added high-resolution HLA genotyping. A later genetic analysis used genome-wide SNP genotypes for about 60% of the roughly 700 donors, treating that subset as a discovery cohort.

Receptors were amplified or captured by the immunoSEQ multiplex PCR assay. The multiplex PCR relied on a mix of 60 forward primers for TCR Vbeta segments and 13 reverse primers for TCR Jbeta segments. A multiplex PCR assay on genomic DNA amplified the CDR3 region of rearranged TCR beta genes. Amplified TCR beta libraries were sequenced as 87-base-pair reads on the Illumina HiSeq System. The paper's processing steps were these. A later analysis tallied approximately 87 million unique TCR beta chains across the 700 or so repertoires, and about 10 million of those chains were shared by two or more donors. Raw reads were error-corrected and collapsed into unique sequences by a nearest-neighbor algorithm in which closely related sequences were merged to remove PCR and sequencing errors. To assign V, D and J gene segments, CDR3 sequences were aligned to IMGT reference sequences. For a sequence to be retained, at least a six-nucleotide match to both a V gene segment and a J gene segment was required. Rearrangements were classified as productive when the CDR3 lacked stop codons and remained in frame with V and J, and all other rearrangements were classified as non-productive. CDR3 was defined according to IMGT convention as the region running from the second conserved V-encoded cysteine to the conserved J-encoded phenylalanine. The earlier analysis of some 580 of the donors excluded any sequence lacking an unambiguous match to a single V gene segment. In an earlier analysis of 587 of the donors, a V segment was called functional when productive rearrangements were above 56.7%, and segregating when the standard deviation between donors exceeded 5%. To diagnose cytomegalovirus status from the catalog of TCR beta chain sequences, a statistical classification framework was built. A later analysis assigned V and J genes by comparing TCR nucleotide sequences with IMGT/GENE-DB human TR gene sequences. In a later analysis, CDR3 sequences and most-parsimonious VDJ recombination scenarios were assigned using the TCRdist pipeline. In a later analysis, every TCR beta chain was defined by the combination of its CDR3 amino acid sequence and its V-gene family, and reads without a unique V-gene family were dropped. To address suspected cross-contamination and a sequencing artifact, a later analysis removed under 600 highly shared, low-generation-probability nucleotide sequences. In a later analysis, a clonal expansion index was calculated for each public chain from normalized within-repertoire ranks of inferred template counts. A later analysis computed generation probabilities with a VDJ recombination model fitted to out-of-frame rearrangements, and checked the results against IGoR. In a later analysis, TCR-TCR, TCR-HLA and TCR-CMV co-occurrence was scored with hypergeometric tests, and a repertoire-size bias correction was applied to TCR pairs. In a later analysis, false discovery rates were estimated by permuting HLA or CMV assignments 20 times. In a later analysis, co-occurring TCRs were grouped using DBSCAN, and TCRdist sequence similarity was added for clustering within HLA-allele-positive subsets. Co-occurrence clustering excluded repertoires with fewer than 30,000 or more than 120,000 public chains, plus five with anomalous nucleotide sharing. TCRdb retrieved this table from immuneACCESS and kept in-frame rearrangements only. Not all clones are present; in checked studies, unresolved V genes account for under half, and no reason is known for the remainder. V, J and clone size derive from that table, while D and trimming were established from the DNA sequence. Within this sample are about 140,000 clones, with roughly four fifths of them counted one time only. Of the sample, under 2% is held by the ten largest clones.

Relative to germline, V is missing 6 bases and J is missing 1 base, with 2 bases of the junction outside any gene match. Sequences LNHDA (CDR1) and SQIVND (CDR2) are obtained from the germline V gene (reference sequence). The CDR3 runs 13 amino acids, cysteine and phenylalanine included. Just CDR3 DNA is preserved here, 39 bases in frame from base 1. In regard to this clone: Its antigen has not been determined. No clone much larger than this one lies a single base away; base qualities are absent.

The cohort comprised more than 550 healthy bone marrow donors. All cohort members were sampled while nominally healthy, although unrecorded immune exposures were likely present. The donor tested CMV seronegative, placing the donor among the roughly 350 seronegative members of the cohort. Every donor gave a peripheral blood sample, and the peripheral blood mononuclear cells from that sample were used for TCR beta sequencing. Genomic DNA was extracted from the blood cell samples with the Qiagen DNeasy Blood Extraction Kit. Paper-wide results and their limitations: Because counts were too low, around 17 rarely observed V segments, including chromosome 9 orphons, were left out of the earlier analysis of about 500 of the donors. A cluster of highly shared sequence variants was judged likely to represent a technical artifact of the sequencing pipeline. In a later genetic analysis, a missense DCLRE1C variant was associated with V-gene and J-gene trimming of TCR beta chains, and the association was replicated in an independent cohort. Most TCR sequences were observed very rarely across donors, whereas some public TCRs were present in many individuals. In a later analysis, HLA-associated TCR beta chains were found to be more clonally expanded and to have lower generation probabilities than equally common non-associated chains. Three of the identified cytomegalovirus-associated TCR beta chains were confirmed in vitro to be specific for cytomegalovirus antigens. Immune exposure information for the cohort was limited to CMV serostatus. Broadly in line with IMGT annotations, most TCR beta V segments showed up in productive rearrangements about 90% or about 30% of the time in an earlier analysis of around 550 of the donors. Sequencing depth was assumed to be roughly uniform across donors in the presence/absence analyses, though that assumption may not hold. A later analysis found that TCR association rates varied across HLA loci, with DRB1 alleles showing the most associated TCRs and HLA-C alleles the fewest. The classifier was reported to diagnose cytomegalovirus status with high specificity and sensitivity in both the original cohort and the validation cohort. Because the 87-base-pair reads could not distinguish some IMGT-functional V segments, including TRBV6-2 and TRBV6-3, those segments were excluded. When HLA alleles, especially DR and DQ, strongly co-occurred, TCR associations were difficult to assign to individual alleles. In a later genetic analysis, fewer N-insertions in productive TCRs were reported among donors in an Asian-associated ancestry cluster than the approximately 670-donor mean. Because some donors lacked HLA typing at each locus, the association tests relied only on the typed subset. A later analysis reported that several top co-occurrence clusters appeared linked to parvovirus B19, influenza, CMV and Epstein-Barr virus. A later analysis found that most CMV-associated TCR beta chains appeared HLA-restricted, with HLA associations seemingly driven largely by CMV exposure. The authors suggested that the approach could potentially be extended to other disease states and immunological phenotypes. A further reported finding was that TCR beta sequences accurately predicted the HLA-A and HLA-B alleles for most subjects in the first cohort. At a false discovery rate of 0.05, a later analysis linked around 17,000 TCR beta sequences to specific HLA alleles. This cohort had only TCR beta chains sequenced, and the lack of alpha or paired-chain data limited which features could be detected. Linkage disequilibrium might explain the correlated functional status among segregating V segments, but an unknown experimental factor could not be excluded. The study listed around 160 TCR beta chains as associated with cytomegalovirus.

This chain is built from TRBV19 and TRBJ2-5; the junction holds 7 bases that match TRBD2. The clonotype originates from a woman aged 40-49 years in good health and CMV-seronegative. The sequencing sample was made of PBMCs. In nucleotides, the sequence is TGTGCCAGTAGACCTAGCGGCCAAGAGACCCAGTACTTC. Translated, it gives CASRPSGQETQYF.